Listed below are T cell receptor beta chains from one sample, sequenced in a study of OX40 agonist ivuxolimab in advanced cancers. Assay: immunoSEQ multiplex PCR; the TCRdb copy retains only in-frame clones and omits some. The table has some 70,000 clones, approximately 83% seen once. This sample comprised CD4+ or CD8+ T cells sorted from blood, obtained in a trial of the OX40 agonist ivuxolimab. The receptors come from an adult with an advanced solid tumor such as melanoma, head and neck, liver or kidney cancer. Both conserved end residues are part of each CDR3. D genes are given only for firm matches. Clone size is not always given. Where it is, it says once, few, many or a class for expanded clones.

d_gene	abundance	v_gene	j_gene	CDR3nt	CDR3aa
TRBD1	.	TRBV19	TRBJ2-7	TGTGCCAGTAGTATGCTAGGACAGGGGGACGAGCAGTACTTC	CASSMLGQGDEQYF
.	.	TRBV9	TRBJ1-2	TGTGCCAGCAGCTCACGCAGCGGGACATCGCACTTC	CASSSRSGTSHF
TRBD1	.	TRBV5-5	TRBJ2-1	TGTGCCAGCAGCACCGACAGGGGTTACGGGAATGAGCAGTTCTTC	CASSTDRGYGNEQFF
.	.	TRBV6-5	TRBJ2-7	TGTGCCAGCAGTTACGTGCAGGGCTCCTCCTCCTACGAGCAGTACTTC	CASSYVQGSSSYEQYF
.	once	TRBV6-5	TRBJ2-7	TGTGCCAGCAGACCCGTCCGGGACTCCTACGAGCAGTACTTC	CASRPVRDSYEQYF
TRBD1	many	TRBV4-1	TRBJ2-1	TGCGCCAGCAGACAGGGGGACGGCAACCGGTTGAGCTCCTACAATGAGCAGTTCTTC	CASRQGDGNRLSSYNEQFF
.	.	TRBV5-1	TRBJ2-7	TGCGCCAGCAGCTTGGATGGCCACGAGCAGTACTTC	CASSLDGHEQYF
TRBD2	.	TRBV6-4	TRBJ2-1	TGTGCCAGCAGTACCCAGCGGGGGGGCAGTGAGCAGTTCTTC	CASSTQRGGSEQFF
.	.	TRBV30	TRBJ1-6	TGTGCCTCTAACATGGGGCGGGGGTCACCCCTCCACTTT	CASNMGRGSPLHF
.	.	TRBV6-5	TRBJ1-2	TGTGCCAGCAGCCGGGACGTCAGTAACTATGGCTACACCTTC	CASSRDVSNYGYTF
.	.	TRBV7-2	TRBJ1-1	TGTGCCAGCAGCCATACCTTGCCCCCGGCTGAAGCTTTCTTT	CASSHTLPPAEAFF
.	.	TRBV7-9	TRBJ1-2	TGTGCCAGCAGCTTGGAAGGCGGCTACACCTTC	CASSLEGGYTF
.	.	TRBV5-4	TRBJ2-3	TGTGCCAGCAGCCAAAGCAGCAGGTCTACAGATACGCAGTATTTT	CASSQSSRSTDTQYF
TRBD1	.	TRBV18	TRBJ1-4	TGTGCCAGCTCACCACGGACAGGGGCGGAAAAACTGTTTTTT	CASSPRTGAEKLFF
.	.	TRBV6-6	TRBJ1-6	TGTGCCAGCAGCCAAACCGGGACGGGGAATTCACCCCTCCACTTT	CASSQTGTGNSPLHF
.	.	TRBV27	TRBJ2-2	TGTGCCAGCAGTTTGGGCAGGGGGAACACCGGGGAGCTGTTTTTT	CASSLGRGNTGELFF
.	.	TRBV7-8	TRBJ1-5	TGTGCCAGCAGCCGGGGGACGGGTGGCAATCAGCCCCAGCATTTT	CASSRGTGGNQPQHF
.	.	TRBV18	TRBJ1-4	TGTGCCAGCTCACCACCGCCGGGAGAAAAACTGTTTTTT	CASSPPPGEKLFF
TRBD1	.	TRBV27	TRBJ2-4	TGTGCCAGCAGTGCCCACAGGGGCTTTGTAGCCAAAAACATTCAGTACTTC	CASSAHRGFVAKNIQYF